The 21 T cell receptor beta chains reported below all come from one sample, sequenced in a study of cytomegalovirus exposure and HLA in healthy donors. This table comes from immunoSEQ multiplex PCR, and its TCRdb copy is limited to in-frame clones, with some not included. This table has 90,000 to 100,000 clones, roughly 87% appearing once. Sequenced input: PBMCs. The receptor source for this set is a man in his late teens or twenties in good health and CMV-seropositive.

The chain has TRBV15 and TRBJ1-1; 12 nucleotides match TRBD1. Germline V lookup: CDR1 LNHNV, CDR2 YYDKDF (reference sequence). J lost 3 bases, V lost 1 base, and 9 bases had no gene match. This CDR3 spans 18 amino acids. The CDR3 loop is CATSRVGDRGPPDTEAFF. The CDR3 region has the DNA TGTGCCACCAGCAGAGTAGGGGACAGGGGGCCTCCCGACACTGAAGCTTTCTTT.

This clone was seen only once. This chain links TRBV6-1 with TRBJ2-5; the match to TRBD1 covers 12 bases. The germline CDR1 and CDR2 sequences are MNHNS and SASEGT. J gave up 5 bases and V 6 bases, and 7 bases lay outside the gene matches. The CDR3 has 15 amino acids. CDR3 protein: CASRTGTGGDETQYF. The CDR3 DNA sequence: TGTGCCAGCAGGACCGGGACAGGGGGCGATGAGACCCAGTACTTC.

The V call is TRBV11-1, the J call TRBJ2-7, with D possibly matching TRBD2 (5 bases). CDR3 length: 13 residues. CDR1 is SGHAT, CDR2 FQDESV, per germline (reference sequence). V dropped 3 bases and J dropped 4 bases, with 10 bases sitting between them. CDR3 sequence (DNA): TGTGCCAGCAGCTTGGGTGGCGGGTACGAGCAGTACTTC. This translates into CASSLGGGYEQYF.

This clone appeared once. The chain has TRBV7-9 and TRBJ1-3, with D possibly TRBD1 on 5 matching bases. V was clipped by 4 bases and J by 4 bases, with 11 bases between them. The CDR3 is 14 amino acids. The germline CDR1 and CDR2 sequences are SEHNR and FQNEAQ (reference sequence). CDR3 sequence reads: CASSWGGSGNTIYF. The CDR3 nucleotides read TGTGCCAGCAGCTGGGGGGGTTCAGGAAACACCATATATTTT.

In this sample, this clone turned up once. This chain connects TRBV9 to TRBJ2-7; maybe TRBD2 (6 bases). Germline V gene data show CDR1 as SGDLS and CDR2 as YYNGEE. V lost 0 bases to trimming and J lost 6 bases, with 19 bases between them. The CDR3 has 16 residues. The CDR3 spells CASSVEAGPFSREQYF. For the CDR3, the DNA is TGTGCCAGCAGCGTAGAGGCGGGGCCCTTCTCTCGCGAGCAGTACTTC.

The CDR3, as DNA: TGTGCCACTATGAGAGAATACGAGCAGTACTTC. Its protein product is CATMREYEQYF. The V and J genes are TRBV10-3 and TRBJ2-7; no firm D call. Germline CDR1 ENHRY, CDR2 SYGVKD. Trimming shortened V by 10 bases and J by 4 bases, and 11 bases separated the two germline ends. CDR3 size: 11 residues.

This clone was counted between two and nine times. The chain uses TRBV19 and TRBJ1-2; no definite D call. V was pared by 9 bases and J by 8 bases, with 22 bases between. Germline CDR1 LNHDA, CDR2 SQIVND (reference sequence). The CDR3 is made up of 14 amino acids. The DNA of the CDR3 is TGTGCCAGCAACACACCCCCAGGATTGGAAGGCTACACCTTC. Translation: CASNTPPGLEGYTF.

This chain connects TRBV7-2 to TRBJ2-2; D may be TRBD1 (6 bases). This CDR3 contains 15 residues. V was shortened by 3 bases and J by 1 base, with 9 bases between the two germline ends. Germline V gene lookup returns CDR1 SGHTA and CDR2 FQGNSA. The CDR3 DNA follows: TGTGCCAGCAGCTTGATAGGGGGGAACACCGGGGAGCTGTTTTTT. Translated: CASSLIGGNTGELFF.

V usage is TRBV29-1 and J usage is TRBJ2-1; 9 nucleotides align to TRBD2. CDR1 SQVTM and CDR2 ANQGSEA come from the germline V gene. The CDR3 is 15 amino acids. The V and J ends lost 6 bases and 6 bases, in that order; junction bases with no gene match: 12. Here the CDR3 reads CSVPGRGRALNEQFF. The CDR3 nucleotides read TGCAGCGTCCCCGGACGCGGGAGGGCCCTCAATGAGCAGTTCTTC.

The rearrangement links TRBV5-6 to TRBJ2-7; 13 bases agree with TRBD2. This CDR3 contains 17 residues. CDR1 is SGHDT and CDR2 is YYEEEE in the germline V gene. With V trimmed by 3 bases and J by 5 bases, 11 bases remained unmatched. The CDR3 protein is CASSSGLAGVFIDEQYF. DNA for the CDR3: TGTGCCAGCAGCTCAGGACTAGCGGGAGTATTTATAGACGAGCAGTACTTC.

This chain uses TRBV7-3 with TRBJ1-1; 7 positions agree with TRBD1. Germline CDR1 SGHTA, CDR2 FQGTGA. J lost 3 bases, V lost 5 bases, and 6 bases had no gene match. The CDR3 has 14 amino acids. This CDR3 is CASSQNRGDTEAFF. The CDR3 region has the DNA TGTGCCAGCAGCCAGAACAGGGGCGACACTGAAGCTTTCTTT.

The chain carries TRBV6-4 and TRBJ2-1, with D possibly TRBD2 on 5 matching bases. Trimming took off 0 bases at V and 9 bases at J, with 9 bases between the two ends. There are 13 residues in the CDR3. Germline lookup yields CDR1 MRHNA and CDR2 SNTAGT. CDR3 sequence reads: CASSDSGVTEQFF. The CDR3 nucleotides read TGTGCCAGCAGTGACTCGGGAGTCACTGAGCAGTTCTTC.

CDR3 amino acids: CASSFFSDEQYF. The DNA for the CDR3 is TGTGCCAGCAGTTTTTTTTCCGACGAGCAGTACTTC. J is TRBJ2-7 and V is TRBV28; no definite D call. Germline-derived CDR1 and CDR2 are MDHEN and SYDVKM. Trimming shortened V by 3 bases and J by 5 bases, and 8 bases separated the two germline ends. CDR3 length: 12 amino acids.

This chain links TRBV6-5 with TRBJ1-4; TRBD1 matches 7 bases. This CDR3 has 14 residues. Germline trimming cut 5 bases from V and 4 bases from J; bases unmatched to any gene: 4. Germline V gene data show CDR1 as MNHEY and CDR2 as SVGAGI. The CDR3, as DNA: TGTGCCAGCAGTCAGACAGGGTTTAATGAAAAACTGTTTTTT. As protein: CASSQTGFNEKLFF.

This clone was picked up a small number of times. The chain uses TRBV6-1 and TRBJ2-7; TRBD1 matches 7 bases. CDR1 and CDR2 from the germline V gene are MNHNS and SASEGT. CDR3 length: 16 amino acids. The V and J ends lost 1 base and 2 bases, in that order; junction bases with no gene match: 8. Here the CDR3 reads CASSEVPGQSTYEQYF. The CDR3, as DNA: TGTGCCAGCAGTGAAGTCCCGGGACAGTCAACCTACGAGCAGTACTTC.

This clone was counted between two and nine times. The chain links TRBV25-1 to TRBJ1-2; tentative D call: TRBD1 (5 bases). Germline values: CDR1 MGHDK, CDR2 SYGVNS. The CDR3 consists of 12 residues. V was clipped by 6 bases and J by 3 bases, with 8 bases between them. CDR3 region: CASRLQDYGYTF. The CDR3 nucleotides read TGTGCCAGCAGGTTACAGGACTATGGCTACACCTTC.

This clone was observed a handful of times. The J gene is TRBJ2-7, the V gene TRBV6-5; the D gene is possibly TRBD1 (5 bases). Germline-derived CDR1 and CDR2 are MNHEY and SVGAGI. This CDR3 comprises 12 residues. Trimming left V 6 bases short and J 2 bases short, with 8 bases between. The CDR3: CASRGQPYEQYF. The CDR3 nucleotides read TGTGCCAGCAGAGGACAACCCTACGAGCAGTACTTC.

The chain recombines TRBV5-1 with TRBJ1-1; D unclear. This CDR3 has 13 amino acids. V dropped 0 bases and J dropped 9 bases, with 12 bases sitting between them. The germline gives CDR1 SGHRS, CDR2 YFSETQ. The CDR3 region has the DNA TGCGCCAGCAGCTTGGGCGGGTCGGAACAAGCTTTCTTT. Translated: CASSLGGSEQAFF.

V gene TRBV7-8 combines with J gene TRBJ2-1, with 8 bases identical to TRBD1. The CDR3 is made up of 17 amino acids. CDR1 is SGHVS and CDR2 is FQNEAQ in the germline V gene. V dropped 5 bases and J dropped 2; count of bases not matched to a gene: 11. DNA for the CDR3: TGTGCCAGCAGCGAACGACGGGACAGGCCCACCTACAATGAGCAGTTCTTC. Protein: CASSERRDRPTYNEQFF. The full variable domain, its missing parts supplied by reference TRBV7-8 and TRBJ2-1, is GAGVSQSPRYKVAKRGQDVALRCDPISGHVSLFWYQQALGQGPEFLTYFQNEAQLDKSGLPSDRFFAERPEGSVSTLKIQRTQQEDSAVYLCASSERRDRPTYNEQFFGPGTRLTVL.

V is TRBV9 and J is TRBJ1-1; TRBD1 might be the D (5 bases). Germline CDR1 is SGDLS and CDR2 is YYNGEE. The CDR3 spans 13 residues. Trimming removed 0 bases from V and 6 bases from J, with 9 bases in between. The DNA of the CDR3 is TGTGCCAGCAGCGTAGATAGGGGCGCTGAAGCTTTCTTT. It yields the protein CASSVDRGAEAFF.

The chain uses TRBV9 and TRBJ2-2; the match to TRBD2 covers 9 bases. The germline V gene has CDR1 SGDLS and CDR2 YYNGEE. V shed 0 bases, J shed 5 bases, and the junction held 5 bases outside the gene matches. This CDR3 is 16 amino acids long. CDR3 residues: CASSVGGLAVTGELFF. The DNA of the CDR3 is TGTGCCAGCAGCGTAGGGGGACTAGCAGTTACCGGGGAGCTGTTTTTT.